The next 13 T cell receptor beta chains were all read from a single sample in a study of response to subunit inactivated influenza vaccine. TCRdb passed the RT-PCR reads through MiXCR, listing each CDR3 protein once. This repertoire shows 650,000 to 700,000 distinct CDR3 sequences, around a sixth found once; its top ten account for around a tenth. Specimen: PBMCs from blood, collected 11 to 12 days after vaccination. These receptors all stem from a man aged 50 to 59 who received an inactivated influenza vaccine.

This rearrangement joins TRBV6-5 to TRBJ1-2; no definite D call. The V and J ends lost 0 bases and 8 bases respectively, with 16 bases between them. The CDR3 is 15 amino acids. Germline V CDR1 and CDR2: MNHEY, SVGAGI. The CDR3 region is CASSYSRASGVGYTF. CDR3 DNA sequence: TGTGCCAGCAGTTACTCGCGGGCATCCGGCGTGGGCTACACCTTC.

This clonotype has a count of ten or more. In DNA, the CDR3 is TGTGCCATCAGTGATGCTAGCACAGATACGCAGTATTTT. This codes for CAISDASTDTQYF. The chain links TRBV10-3 to TRBJ2-3; no firm D call. V shed 3 bases and J shed 0 bases, with 4 bases lying between them. The CDR3 sequence is 13 residues long. The germline V gene has CDR1 ENHRY and CDR2 SYGVKD.

The genes are TRBV12-3 or TRBV12-4 and TRBJ1-2; D perhaps matches TRBD1 (5 bases). The CDR3 sequence is 15 residues long. Trimming pared 6 bases from V and 4 bases from J, leaving 18 bases between. The CDR3 DNA sequence: TGTGCCAGCAGGCAACGACAGTCTCAATTCTATGGCTACACCTTC. Protein product: CASRQRQSQFYGYTF.

This clonotype was seen repeatedly, ten times or more. The chain is built from TRBV5-1 and TRBJ2-2; D perhaps matches TRBD1 (6 bases). From germline, CDR1 is SGHRS and CDR2 YFSETQ. This CDR3 region has 17 residues. V was pared by 4 bases and J by 1 base, with 17 bases between. The CDR3 DNA reads TGCGCCAGCAGCCCCTATGCAGGGGCGGGGAACACCGGGGAGCTGTTTTTT. Encoded protein: CASSPYAGAGNTGELFF. The full variable domain, its missing parts supplied by reference TRBV5-1 and TRBJ2-2, is KAGVTQTPRYLIKTRGQQVTLSCSPISGHRSVSWYQQTPGQGLQFLFEYFSETQRNKGNFPGRFSGRQFSNSRSEMNVSTLELGDSALYLCASSPYAGAGNTGELFFGEGSRLTVL.

The J gene is TRBJ1-5, the V gene TRBV7-8, with D uncertain. V lost 6 bases, J lost 7 bases, and 13 bases lay in between. The CDR3 runs to 13 residues. Germline-derived CDR1 and CDR2 are SGHVS and FQNEAQ. DNA of the CDR3: TGTGCCAGCAGTACCGGGGAGCGGCAGCCCCAGCATTTT. It is translated as CASSTGERQPQHF.

V and J are TRBV4-2 and TRBJ2-1; possibly TRBD1 or TRBD2 for D (7 bases each). Germline V gene lookup returns CDR1 LGHNA and CDR2 YNFKEQ. Trimming took 4 bases from V and 8 from J, leaving 21 bases between them. There are 16 residues in the CDR3. The DNA for the CDR3 is TGTGCCAGCAGCCCTCCAGGGGGGGGGGTTTGGGATGAGCAGTTCTTC. This sequence encodes CASSPPGGGVWDEQFF.

The V gene is TRBV6-2 or TRBV6-3, the J gene TRBJ2-6; D possibly corresponds to TRBD2 (5 bases). This CDR3 is built from 16 residues. Trimming cost V 7 bases and J 3 bases, with 16 bases left between them. Germline V gene sequence: CDR1 MNHEY, CDR2 SVGEGT. CDR3 nucleotides: TGTGCCAGCACTTTAGGAGGCACGATTGGGGCCAACGTCCTGACTTTC. It yields the protein CASTLGGTIGANVLTF.

This clonotype was recorded at least ten times. The rearrangement links TRBV20-1 to TRBJ1-1, with 8 bases identical to TRBD1. The germline CDR1 and CDR2 sequences are DFQATT and SNEGSKA (reference sequence). The V and J ends lost 1 base and 3 bases, in that order; junction bases with no gene match: 1. The CDR3 totals 13 residues. The chain's CDR3 is CSARGTGYTEAFF. The DNA for the CDR3 is TGCAGTGCTAGAGGGACAGGGTACACTGAAGCTTTCTTT.

The chain combines TRBV20-1 with TRBJ2-3, with TRBD2 as a possible D gene (6 bases). Trimming removed 6 bases at V and 3 bases at J, with 16 bases between. The germline V gene encodes CDR1 DFQATT and CDR2 SNEGSKA (reference sequence). This CDR3 has 14 residues. CDR3: CSAPVGGRTDTQYF. CDR3 in DNA: TGCAGTGCCCCGGTGGGGGGACGTACAGATACGCAGTATTTT.

The table lists this clonotype with a few counts. The chain employs TRBV7-9 and TRBJ1-5; D perhaps matches TRBD1 (5 bases). The CDR3 is 16 amino acids. V lost 5 bases and J 1 base, leaving 15 bases between the germline ends. Germline V CDR1 and CDR2: SEHNR, FQNEAQ (reference sequence). The CDR3 reads CASSLWRGGSNQPQHF. CDR3 DNA sequence: TGTGCCAGCAGCCTCTGGAGGGGAGGAAGCAATCAGCCCCAGCATTTT.

This clonotype was observed a few times. V gene TRBV29-1 combines with J gene TRBJ2-7; 8 bases agree with TRBD1. Losses at the gene ends were 6 bases for V and 3 bases for J; bases not matched to a gene: 7. The germline V gene has CDR1 SQVTM and CDR2 ANQGSEA. The CDR3 loop spans 13 amino acids. The CDR3, as DNA: TGCAGCGTGAAACAGGGGGGTCTCTACGAGCAGTACTTC. Protein: CSVKQGGLYEQYF.

This clonotype was observed a few times. V gene TRBV6-5 combines with J gene TRBJ2-7, with 8 bases matching TRBD1. With V trimmed by 0 bases and J by 2 bases, 3 bases remained unmatched. The CDR3 runs 15 residues. Germline lookup yields CDR1 MNHEY and CDR2 SVGAGI. The CDR3 DNA follows: TGTGCCAGCAGTTACTCGCACAGGGGGACCTACGAGCAGTACTTC. It encodes CASSYSHRGTYEQYF.

The chain has TRBV28 and TRBJ2-7; no firm D call. The CDR3 has 15 residues. Per the germline V gene, CDR1 is MDHEN and CDR2 is SYDVKM. Trimming took 8 bases from V and 0 from J, leaving 17 bases between them. The CDR3 loop reads CASGIVAASSYEQYF. CDR3 in DNA: TGTGCCAGCGGAATCGTGGCGGCGAGCTCCTACGAGCAGTACTTC.